This is a list of T cell receptor beta chains from one sample in a study of liver allograft versus peripheral blood T cells. TCRdb processed the reads anew with MiXCR; each CDR3 protein has one entry. The sample consists of 6,000 to 8,000 distinct CDR3 sequences, under 20% of them appearing once. The receptors were gathered from a human patient who had a liver transplant. The graft donor may have contributed some T cells. CDR3s include the opening cysteine and the closing phenylalanine or tryptophan. A D gene is named only where the DNA matches it firmly. Clone size is shown for a subset of rows, as once, few, many or a class of expanded clone.

d_gene: .
abundance: few
j_gene: TRBJ1-5
v_gene: TRBV30
CDR3aa: CAWGRGDQPQHF
CDR3nt: TGTGCCTGGGGGAGGGGGGATCAGCCCCAGCATTTT

d_gene: .
abundance: few
j_gene: TRBJ1-2
v_gene: TRBV12-3/TRBV12-4
CDR3aa: CASSFGGLDYGYTF
CDR3nt: TGTGCCAGCAGTTTCGGGGGGCTCGACTATGGCTACACCTTC

d_gene: TRBD2
abundance: .
j_gene: TRBJ2-3
v_gene: TRBV11-2
CDR3aa: CASSPIAREGHYTQYF
CDR3nt: TGTGCCAGCAGCCCGATAGCGCGGGAGGGTCACTATACGCAGTATTTT

d_gene: TRBD2
abundance: few
j_gene: TRBJ2-7
v_gene: TRBV28
CDR3aa: CASSLGPAGVSYEQYF
CDR3nt: TGTGCCAGCAGTTTAGGTCCTGCGGGGGTCTCCTACGAGCAGTACTTC

d_gene: TRBD1
abundance: medium-sized
j_gene: TRBJ1-2
v_gene: TRBV30
CDR3aa: CAWSVRRTGGYGYTF
CDR3nt: TGTGCCTGGAGTGTACGTAGGACAGGGGGCTATGGCTACACCTTC

d_gene: .
abundance: medium-sized
j_gene: TRBJ1-1
v_gene: TRBV6-6
CDR3aa: CATYRNTEAFF
CDR3nt: TGTGCCACCTACCGGAACACTGAAGCTTTCTTT

d_gene: .
abundance: medium-sized
j_gene: TRBJ1-2
v_gene: TRBV7-2
CDR3aa: CASSPRTSNYGYTF
CDR3nt: TGTGCCAGCAGCCCTCGTACATCTAACTATGGCTACACCTTC

d_gene: .
abundance: few
j_gene: TRBJ1-1
v_gene: TRBV28
CDR3aa: CASAVSTLNTEAFF
CDR3nt: TGTGCCAGCGCTGTCTCGACACTGAACACTGAAGCTTTCTTT

d_gene: TRBD2
abundance: medium-sized
j_gene: TRBJ2-4
v_gene: TRBV27
CDR3aa: CASSSILAGGLNIQYF
CDR3nt: TGTGCCAGCAGTTCCATACTAGCGGGAGGGTTGAACATTCAGTACTTC

d_gene: .
abundance: medium-sized
j_gene: TRBJ1-6
v_gene: TRBV27
CDR3aa: CASSPQTVSSYNSPLHF
CDR3nt: TGTGCCAGCAGTCCCCAGACCGTCAGCTCCTATAATTCACCCCTCCACTTT

d_gene: TRBD1
abundance: medium-sized
j_gene: TRBJ2-7
v_gene: TRBV18
CDR3aa: CASSPVGTGVGEQYF
CDR3nt: TGTGCCAGCTCACCAGTCGGGACAGGGGTCGGCGAGCAGTACTTC

d_gene: .
abundance: many
j_gene: TRBJ2-7
v_gene: TRBV6-6
CDR3aa: CASSSPGTLYEQYF
CDR3nt: TGTGCCAGCAGTTCTCCCGGGACACTTTACGAGCAGTACTTC

d_gene: .
abundance: medium-sized
j_gene: TRBJ1-1
v_gene: TRBV19
CDR3aa: CASSSRGGTEAFF
CDR3nt: TGTGCCAGTAGTTCCAGGGGTGGTACTGAAGCTTTCTTT

d_gene: .
abundance: medium-sized
j_gene: TRBJ1-5
v_gene: TRBV15
CDR3aa: CATSRDFNQPQHF
CDR3nt: TGTGCCACCAGCCGGGATTTTAATCAGCCCCAGCATTTT

d_gene: .
abundance: .
j_gene: TRBJ2-2
v_gene: TRBV12-3/TRBV12-4
CDR3aa: CASTGTTRSGELFF
CDR3nt: TGTGCCAGCACAGGGACAACCCGGTCCGGGGAGCTGTTTTTT

d_gene: .
abundance: medium-sized
j_gene: TRBJ1-1
v_gene: TRBV6-6
CDR3aa: CASSASGIMNTEAFF
CDR3nt: TGTGCCAGCAGTGCCTCCGGGATCATGAACACTGAAGCTTTCTTT

d_gene: .
abundance: .
j_gene: TRBJ1-3
v_gene: TRBV11-2
CDR3aa: CASSPQLSGNTIYF
CDR3nt: TGTGCCAGCAGCCCACAGCTCTCTGGAAACACCATATATTTT

d_gene: .
abundance: medium-sized
j_gene: TRBJ2-3
v_gene: TRBV6-5
CDR3aa: CASSRGDTTDTQYF
CDR3nt: TGTGCCAGCAGTAGAGGGGATACCACAGATACGCAGTATTTT

d_gene: .
abundance: hyperexpanded
j_gene: TRBJ2-4
v_gene: TRBV10-3
CDR3aa: CAISEPSGLGEAKNIQYF
CDR3nt: TGTGCCATCAGTGAGCCGTCGGGACTCGGGGAAGCCAAAAACATTCAGTACTTC

d_gene: TRBD2
abundance: medium-sized
j_gene: TRBJ2-3
v_gene: TRBV19
CDR3aa: CASSTGLASTDTQYF
CDR3nt: TGTGCCAGTAGTACGGGACTAGCTAGCACAGATACGCAGTATTTT

d_gene: TRBD1
abundance: few
j_gene: TRBJ2-1
v_gene: TRBV20-1
CDR3aa: CSATPPWGTGYNEQFF
CDR3nt: TGCAGTGCCACCCCTCCCTGGGGGACAGGGTACAATGAGCAGTTCTTC

d_gene: .
abundance: few
j_gene: TRBJ1-6
v_gene: TRBV20-1
CDR3aa: CSAPFKYSLHF
CDR3nt: TGCAGTGCGCCTTTTAAGTATTCCCTCCACTTT